These 19 T cell receptor beta chains originate from one sample sequenced in a study of blood T cell repertoires in COVID-19. Measured with immunoSEQ multiplex PCR; TCRdb has only the in-frame clones, and not every one. The table includes over 85,000 clones, more than 75% detected once. Sequencing used peripheral blood. Receptors originate from a middle-aged man with acute or convalescent COVID-19.

The CDR3, as DNA: TGTGCCAGCAAAACTAGCGGGGGAGGTACCGGGGAGCTGTTTTTT. It translates to CASKTSGGGTGELFF. This chain uses TRBV7-2 with TRBJ2-2; 11 bases match TRBD2. The germline V gene has CDR1 SGHTA and CDR2 FQGNSA. This CDR3 is 15 amino acids long. V shed 7 bases, J shed 5 bases, and the junction held 6 bases outside the gene matches.

This chain connects TRBV19 to TRBJ2-7; a weak D match, TRBD2 (5 bases). Germline CDR1 and CDR2: LNHDA and SQIVND (reference sequence). Trimming removed 5 bases at V and 4 bases at J, with 15 bases between. CDR3 length equals 14 residues. The DNA for the CDR3 is TGTGCCAGTAGTCCTGAGGGCAGAAAGTACGAGCAGTACTTC. Residues: CASSPEGRKYEQYF.

The rearrangement joins TRBV24-1 to TRBJ2-7; 9 positions match TRBD1. V gave up 3 bases and J gave up 6 bases; unmatched junction bases: 8. The CDR3 spans 15 residues. Germline V gene lookup returns CDR1 KGHDR and CDR2 SFDVKD. The CDR3 is CATSDGARTGVEQYF. In DNA, the CDR3 is TGTGCCACCAGTGATGGCGCCCGGACAGGGGTCGAGCAGTACTTC.

The V call is TRBV6-6, the J call TRBJ2-3, with a possible D match to TRBD1 (7 bases). Germline V gene sequence: CDR1 MNHNY, CDR2 SVGAGI (reference sequence). Trimming left V 5 bases short and J 4 bases short, with 13 bases between. The CDR3 is made up of 14 amino acids. CDR3 nucleotide sequence: TGTGCCAGCAGTACAGGGGAGGTTGCAGATACGCAGTATTTT. Translating gives CASSTGEVADTQYF.

The chain couples TRBV7-8 to TRBJ1-6; 8 bases agree with TRBD1. J gave up 0 bases and V 1 base, and 2 bases lay outside the gene matches. The CDR3 loop spans 17 amino acids. Germline assignment: CDR1 SGHVS and CDR2 FQNEAQ. This chain's CDR3 is CASSLGGTGSYNSPLHF. The CDR3 DNA follows: TGTGCCAGCAGCTTAGGAGGGACAGGCTCCTATAATTCACCCCTCCACTTT. The complete variable domain, with remaining parts taken from reference TRBV7-8 and TRBJ1-6, reads GAGVSQSPRYKVAKRGQDVALRCDPISGHVSLFWYQQALGQGPEFLTYFQNEAQLDKSGLPSDRFFAERPEGSVSTLKIQRTQQEDSAVYLCASSLGGTGSYNSPLHFGNGTRLTVT.

The V gene is TRBV4-2, the J gene TRBJ2-2; D is perhaps TRBD2 (6 bases). The CDR3 is 16 residues long. Germline loops: CDR1 LGHNA, CDR2 YNFKEQ. V lost 3 bases and J 3 bases, leaving 14 bases between the germline ends. In nucleotides, the CDR3 is TGTGCCAGCAGCCAGGCTTGGGGACTGGACACCGGGGAGCTGTTTTTT. It codes for CASSQAWGLDTGELFF.

This rearrangement joins TRBV5-5 to TRBJ1-2; TRBD1 might be the D (6 bases). The CDR3 has 15 amino acids. The germline CDR1 and CDR2 sequences are SGHKS and YYEKEE (reference sequence). Trimming stripped 1 base from V and 6 bases from J, with 16 bases between. This CDR3 is CASSLPGLGADGYTF. For the CDR3, the DNA is TGTGCCAGCAGCTTGCCTGGGTTGGGGGCCGATGGCTACACCTTC.

This clone has more than one count but fewer than ten. The V gene is TRBV7-2, the J gene TRBJ2-2; D uncertain. Germline values: CDR1 SGHTA, CDR2 FQGNSA. V lost 0 bases to trimming and J lost 2 bases, with 4 bases between them. This CDR3 has 14 amino acids. The CDR3 coding sequence is TGTGCCAGCAGCTTAGCCAGAAACACCGGGGAGCTGTTTTTT. Protein product: CASSLARNTGELFF.

V and J are TRBV29-1 and TRBJ1-1; D remains ambiguous. Trimming stripped 7 bases from V and 0 bases from J, with 9 bases between. Germline loops: CDR1 SQVTM, CDR2 ANQGSEA. The CDR3 loop spans 12 amino acids. In nucleotides, the CDR3 is TGCAGCGCTGTTAAAATGAACACTGAAGCTTTCTTT. Amino acid sequence: CSAVKMNTEAFF.

The rearrangement joins TRBV18 to TRBJ1-1; 8 bases line up with TRBD1. The germline V gene encodes CDR1 KGHSH and CDR2 LQKENI. The CDR3 has 14 amino acids. V was pared by 2 bases and J by 5 bases, with 4 bases of the junction left unmatched. The CDR3 nucleotides are TGTGCCAGCTCACCAGGACAGGGATGGACTGAAGCTTTCTTT. This encodes CASSPGQGWTEAFF.

This chain joins TRBV6-2 or TRBV6-3 and TRBJ1-2, with D tentatively TRBD1 (5 bases). Trimming left V 2 bases short and J 3 bases short, with 10 bases between. CDR1 and CDR2 (germline): MNHEY, SVGEGT. This CDR3 is 14 amino acids long. CDR3 protein: CASSYPDSDYGYTF. The DNA of the CDR3 is TGTGCCAGCAGTTACCCCGACAGTGACTATGGCTACACCTTC.

The chain links TRBV30 to TRBJ1-4; 9 positions agree with TRBD1. V lost 1 base to trimming and J lost 5 bases; unmatched junction nucleotides: 5. This CDR3 has 15 residues. Germline values: CDR1 GTSNPN, CDR2 SVGIG (reference sequence). The CDR3 spells CAWSGTGVHNEKLFF. The CDR3 DNA follows: TGTGCCTGGAGTGGGACAGGGGTCCACAATGAAAAACTGTTTTTT.

J is TRBJ2-1 and V is TRBV5-1, with D possibly being TRBD1 (6 bases). The CDR3 has 16 amino acids. Germline-derived CDR1 and CDR2 are SGHRS and YFSETQ. The V and J ends lost 4 bases and 8 bases respectively, with 22 bases between them. The CDR3 DNA sequence: TGCGCCAGCAGCCCCGACGGGACACCCGCGGTGGATGAGCAGTTCTTC. Protein product: CASSPDGTPAVDEQFF. Based on the CDR3 plus reference TRBV5-1 and TRBJ2-1, the full variable domain is KAGVTQTPRYLIKTRGQQVTLSCSPISGHRSVSWYQQTPGQGLQFLFEYFSETQRNKGNFPGRFSGRQFSNSRSEMNVSTLELGDSALYLCASSPDGTPAVDEQFFGPGTRLTVL.

This clone was picked up a small number of times. This rearrangement joins TRBV5-1 to TRBJ1-5; 7 bases agree with TRBD1. Per germline, CDR1 SGHRS and CDR2 YFSETQ. V was pared by 0 bases and J by 4 bases, with 4 bases of the junction left unmatched. This CDR3 region has 15 residues. CDR3 sequence (DNA): TGCGCCAGCAGCTTGGAAGGGACAGAGAATCAGCCCCAGCATTTT. Protein: CASSLEGTENQPQHF.

This chain uses TRBV29-1 with TRBJ1-3, with a possible D match to TRBD1 (5 bases). The CDR3 extends over 14 amino acids. From germline, CDR1 is SQVTM and CDR2 ANQGSEA. V lost 5 bases, J lost 0 bases, and 11 bases lay in between. The chain's CDR3 is CSVNTGPSGNTIYF. DNA for the CDR3: TGCAGCGTTAATACAGGCCCCTCTGGAAACACCATATATTTT.

This clone was seen just once. The V call is TRBV18, the J call TRBJ1-6; 8 bases are a match to TRBD1. Trimming took 4 bases from V and 10 from J; bases not matched to a gene: 6. CDR3 size: 14 residues. Germline-derived CDR1 and CDR2 are KGHSH and LQKENI. CDR3 region: CASSQDRVGSPLHF. As DNA, the CDR3 is TGTGCCAGCTCACAGGACAGGGTAGGATCACCCCTCCACTTT.

The chain is built from TRBV30 and TRBJ1-2; D remains unclear. V lost 1 base, J lost 1 base, and 16 bases lay in between. The CDR3 extends over 16 amino acids. The germline V gene encodes CDR1 GTSNPN and CDR2 SVGIG (reference sequence). The CDR3 DNA reads as TGTGCCTGGAGTGGCACCCCTCCGGGTTTTAACTATGGCTACACCTTC. Protein product: CAWSGTPPGFNYGYTF.

V usage is TRBV19 and J usage is TRBJ1-2; D is unclear. The CDR3 covers 11 residues. Trimming removed 9 bases from V and 2 bases from J, with 7 bases in between. Germline lookup yields CDR1 LNHDA and CDR2 SQIVND (reference sequence). The CDR3 loop reads CASGLNYGYTF. For the CDR3, the DNA is TGTGCCAGCGGACTGAACTATGGCTACACCTTC.

The CDR3 region has the DNA TGCGCCAGCAGCCAAGATTTCAGGTCCTTTGGGGGCTTTAACTATGGCTACACCTTC. It codes for CASSQDFRSFGGFNYGYTF. The chain carries TRBV4-1 and TRBJ1-2, with D perhaps matching TRBD1 (6 bases). V lost 0 bases to trimming and J lost 1 base, with 21 bases between them. The germline V gene encodes CDR1 MGHRA and CDR2 YSYEKL. This CDR3 is 19 amino acids long.